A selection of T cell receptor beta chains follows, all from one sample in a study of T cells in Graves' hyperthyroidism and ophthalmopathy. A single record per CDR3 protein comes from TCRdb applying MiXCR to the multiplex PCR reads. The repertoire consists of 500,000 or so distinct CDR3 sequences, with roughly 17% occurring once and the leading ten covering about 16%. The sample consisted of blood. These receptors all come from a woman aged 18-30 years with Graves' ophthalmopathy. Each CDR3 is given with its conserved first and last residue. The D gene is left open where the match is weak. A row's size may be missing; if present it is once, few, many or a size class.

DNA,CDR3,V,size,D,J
TGCAGTGCTAGGTCAGCGAACACCGGGGAGCTGTTTTTT,CSARSANTGELFF,TRBV20-1,.,.,TRBJ2-2
TGTGCCAGCAGCCCTAAGGACGGTTATCTTGGGCCTAACTATGGCTACACCTTC,CASSPKDGYLGPNYGYTF,TRBV11-2,.,.,TRBJ1-2
TGTGCCAGCAGCTCTTTTGAAGCCTACACCGGGGAGCTGTTTTTT,CASSSFEAYTGELFF,TRBV7-2,few,.,TRBJ2-2
TGTGCCAGCAGTTTATCGTTCGGACTAAATGAGCAGTTCTTC,CASSLSFGLNEQFF,TRBV27,few,.,TRBJ2-1
TGTGCTAGTGGTCCGGACTACACTGAAGCTTTCTTT,CASGPDYTEAFF,TRBV12-5,.,.,TRBJ1-1
TGTGCCAGCAGCCTCAGAGCGGGACTGCAGTACTTC,CASSLRAGLQYF,TRBV5-6,few,TRBD2,TRBJ2-7
TGTGCCAGCAGCTCCCAGCCGAGGGAGACCCAGTACTTC,CASSSQPRETQYF,TRBV28,many,.,TRBJ2-5
TGTGCCAGCAGCAACTCGACCTACAATGAGCAGTTCTTC,CASSNSTYNEQFF,TRBV7-9,few,.,TRBJ2-1
TGCGCCAGCAGCTCAGGGACAGGGAGAGAAAAACTGTTTTTT,CASSSGTGREKLFF,TRBV5-1,.,TRBD1,TRBJ1-4
TGTGCCAGCAGTTTTATCCCGACAGGGGGCCTTGAAGCTTTCTTT,CASSFIPTGGLEAFF,TRBV27,.,TRBD1,TRBJ1-1